This T cell receptor beta chain was captured in a study of identical twins. TCRdb re-analysed the 5' RACE reads in MiXCR, keeping a single row per CDR3 protein. The data contain under 350,000 distinct CDR3 sequences, roughly 10% of them seen just once; the ten biggest clones take up roughly 6.8%. With 1 base removed from V and 5 bases from J, the gap between germline ends came to 17 bases. Germline values: CDR1 DFQATT, CDR2 SNEGSKA (reference sequence). The CDR3 extends over 15 amino acids. This clonotype was detected a few times. This sample also belongs to another study, concerning yellow fever vaccine responses in identical twins.

The sequenced sample consisted of CD8+ T cells sorted from blood. This receptor was obtained from a young woman in good health. The rearrangement joins TRBV20-1 to TRBJ2-5; D is ambiguous. CDR3 loop: CSARVLGSLVETQYF. The CDR3 nucleotides read TGCAGTGCTAGAGTTTTGGGCAGCTTGGTCGAGACCCAGTACTTC.